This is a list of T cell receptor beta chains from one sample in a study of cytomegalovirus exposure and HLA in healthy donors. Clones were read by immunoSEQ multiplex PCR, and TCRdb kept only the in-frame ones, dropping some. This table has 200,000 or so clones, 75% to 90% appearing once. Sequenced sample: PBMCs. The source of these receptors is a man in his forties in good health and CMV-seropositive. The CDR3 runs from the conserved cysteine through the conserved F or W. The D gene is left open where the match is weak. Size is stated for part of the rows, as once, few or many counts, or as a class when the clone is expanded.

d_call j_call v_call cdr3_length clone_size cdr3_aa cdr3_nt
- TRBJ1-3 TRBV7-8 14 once CASSLSGIGNTIYF TGTGCCAGCAGCTTATCAGGGATCGGAAACACCATATATTTT
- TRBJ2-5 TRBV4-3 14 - CASSPSGSQETQYF TGCGCCAGCAGCCCCAGTGGTTCTCAAGAGACCCAGTACTTC
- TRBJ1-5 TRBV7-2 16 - CASSLSAAFSNQPQHF TGTGCCAGCAGCTTAAGTGCAGCGTTTAGCAATCAGCCCCAGCATTTT
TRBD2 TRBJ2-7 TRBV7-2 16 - CASSLAVMFSGDEQYF TGTGCCAGCAGCTTAGCTGTTATGTTTAGCGGGGACGAGCAGTACTTC
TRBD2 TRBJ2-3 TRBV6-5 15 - CASGKAGTLGDTQYF TGTGCCAGCGGGAAAGCGGGGACCTTGGGAGATACGCAGTATTTT
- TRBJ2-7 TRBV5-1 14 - CASSLISGEGEQYF TGCGCCAGCAGCTTGATATCAGGGGAGGGAGAGCAGTACTTC
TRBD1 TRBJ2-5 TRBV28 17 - CASRPWKGAPPQETQYF TGTGCCAGCAGACCCTGGAAGGGGGCGCCCCCCCAAGAGACCCAGTACTTC
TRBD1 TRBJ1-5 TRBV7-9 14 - CASSWDSSNQPQHF TGTGCCAGCAGCTGGGACAGTAGCAATCAGCCCCAGCATTTT
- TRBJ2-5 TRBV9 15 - CASSVLGQGEETQYF TGTGCCAGCAGCGTACTGGGTCAGGGTGAAGAGACCCAGTACTTC
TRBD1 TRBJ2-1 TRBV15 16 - CATSRPTGTGGNEQFF TGTGCCACCAGCAGGCCAACCGGGACAGGGGGCAATGAGCAGTTCTTC
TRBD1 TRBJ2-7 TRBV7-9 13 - CASSPPGGFEQYF TGTGCCAGCAGCCCTCCAGGGGGCTTCGAGCAGTACTTC